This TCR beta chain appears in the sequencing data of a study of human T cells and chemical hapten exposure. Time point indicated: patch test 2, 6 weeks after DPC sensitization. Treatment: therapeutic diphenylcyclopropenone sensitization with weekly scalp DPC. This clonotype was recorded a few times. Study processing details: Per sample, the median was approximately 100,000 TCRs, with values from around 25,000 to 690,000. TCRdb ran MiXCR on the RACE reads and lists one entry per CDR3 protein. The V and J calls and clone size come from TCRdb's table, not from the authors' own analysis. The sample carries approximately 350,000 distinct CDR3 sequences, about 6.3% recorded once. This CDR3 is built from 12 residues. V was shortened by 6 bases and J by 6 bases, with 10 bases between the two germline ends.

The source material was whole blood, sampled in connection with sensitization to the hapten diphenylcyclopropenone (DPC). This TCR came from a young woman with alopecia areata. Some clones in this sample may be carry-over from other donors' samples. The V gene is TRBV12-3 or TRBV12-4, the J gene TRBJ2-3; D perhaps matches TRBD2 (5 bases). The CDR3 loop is CASSVIADTQYF. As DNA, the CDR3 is TGTGCCAGCAGCGTTATAGCGGATACGCAGTATTTT.